These 15 T cell receptor beta chains were sequenced from one sample in a study of blood T cell repertoires in COVID-19. Sequencing used immunoSEQ multiplex PCR; TCRdb keeps in-frame clones, though not all of them. The sample carries 150,000 or so clones, almost 85% recorded once. Sequenced: peripheral blood. Receptors originate from a human donor with acute or convalescent COVID-19. The donor label of this sample is uncertain.

This clone was seen only a few times. The chain combines TRBV30 with TRBJ2-5; 8 positions match TRBD2. V was pared by 1 base and J by 4 bases, with 8 bases of the junction left unmatched. The germline V gene encodes CDR1 GTSNPN and CDR2 SVGIG (reference sequence). This CDR3 region has 15 residues. CDR3: CAWSARSGGGETQYF. In nucleotides, the CDR3 is TGTGCCTGGAGTGCGAGGAGCGGGGGTGGAGAGACCCAGTACTTC.

The V gene is TRBV6-5, the J gene TRBJ1-5, with 7 positions matching TRBD1. Germline values: CDR1 MNHEY, CDR2 SVGAGI. The CDR3 has 14 amino acids. After removal of 4 bases from V and 8 bases from J, the junction contained 8 bases not matched to a gene. CDR3 amino acids: CASSLFRDSEPQHF. Written as DNA, the CDR3 is TGTGCCAGCAGTTTATTCCGGGACAGTGAGCCCCAGCATTTT.

This chain links TRBV19 with TRBJ2-6, with a possible D match to TRBD1 (6 bases). Trimming stripped 6 bases from V and 2 bases from J, with 11 bases between. The germline V gene has CDR1 LNHDA and CDR2 SQIVND (reference sequence). CDR3 length equals 15 residues. The CDR3 region has the DNA TGTGCCAGTAGAACGAACAGGGCTGGGGCCAACGTCCTGACTTTC. Its translation is CASRTNRAGANVLTF. Full variable domain (missing parts from reference TRBV19 and TRBJ2-6): DGGITQSPKYLFRKEGQNVTLSCEQNLNHDAMYWYRQDPGQGLRLIYYSQIVNDFQKGDIAEGYSVSREKKESFPLTVTSAQKNPTAFYLCASRTNRAGANVLTFGAGSRLTVL.

The rearrangement joins TRBV7-2 to TRBJ2-1; TRBD2 agrees at 11 bases. This CDR3 has 16 amino acids. Germline CDR1 reads SGHTA; CDR2 reads FQGNSA. The ends lost 1 base at V and 10 bases at J; junction bases unmatched: 9. The CDR3: CASSLGFSGGAREQFF. The DNA for the CDR3 is TGTGCCAGCAGCTTAGGTTTTAGCGGGGGGGCGCGGGAGCAGTTCTTC.

The chain is built from TRBV19 and TRBJ1-4, with 9 bases lining up with TRBD1. V trimming: 5 bases; J trimming: 8 bases; junction bases outside the gene matches: 12. CDR1 and CDR2 from the germline V gene are LNHDA and SQIVND (reference sequence). The CDR3 loop spans 16 amino acids. For the CDR3, the DNA is TGTGCCAGTAGTCCAAGGACAGGGGTCGGGAGAGAAAAACTGTTTTTT. It encodes CASSPRTGVGREKLFF.

The chain uses TRBV4-3 and TRBJ1-1; D might be TRBD1 (5 bases). The CDR3 spans 19 residues. The germline V and J ends were trimmed by 0 bases and 2 bases, with 22 bases remaining between them. The V gene's germline CDR1 is LGHNA and CDR2 YSLEER. This CDR3 reads CASSQDRRRQREINTEAFF. The CDR3 DNA follows: TGCGCCAGCAGCCAAGATCGAAGGAGACAGCGAGAAATTAACACTGAAGCTTTCTTT.

This clone was found once. The genes are TRBV2 and TRBJ1-3, with TRBD1 matching 8 bases. With 4 bases clipped from V and 0 bases from J, the junction kept 8 bases outside the gene matches. Germline CDR1 and CDR2: SNHLY and FYNNEI. The CDR3 runs 17 residues. CDR3 amino acids: CASSAAGQALSGNTIYF. CDR3 in DNA: TGTGCCAGCAGTGCCGCGGGACAGGCCCTCTCTGGAAACACCATATATTTT.

This clone has just one count. This chain joins TRBV19 and TRBJ2-3; 8 positions agree with TRBD1. J lost 3 bases, V lost 8 bases, and 7 bases had no gene match. Germline values: CDR1 LNHDA, CDR2 SQIVND (reference sequence). CDR3 length equals 14 residues. The CDR3 coding sequence is TGTGCCAGTCGAAGGACAGGGAGGACAGATACGCAGTATTTT. As protein: CASRRTGRTDTQYF.

The chain links TRBV3-1 (or the pseudogene TRBV3-2) to TRBJ2-5; perhaps TRBD1 as D (6 bases). The CDR3 contains 14 residues. Germline V lookup: CDR1 LGHDT, CDR2 YNNKEL (reference sequence). V lost 6 bases and J 4 bases, leaving 15 bases between the germline ends. The CDR3 loop is CASRDSAGRETQYF. In DNA, the CDR3 is TGTGCCAGCAGGGACAGCGCCGGGCGAGAGACCCAGTACTTC.

This clone appeared once. The chain combines TRBV3-1 (or the pseudogene TRBV3-2) with TRBJ1-4; D is possibly TRBD1 (6 bases). The CDR3 covers 16 residues. Trimming cost V 0 bases and J 4 bases, with 12 bases left between them. Germline V gene sequence: CDR1 LGHDT, CDR2 YNNKEL (reference sequence). In DNA form, the CDR3 reads TGTGCCAGCAGCCAAGATGGCCGGACAGATAATGAAAAACTGTTTTTT. Translated: CASSQDGRTDNEKLFF.

The chain has TRBV5-1 and TRBJ1-5, with unresolved D. Trimming took off 1 base at V and 2 bases at J, with 13 bases between the two ends. The CDR3 totals 16 residues. Germline CDR1 reads SGHRS; CDR2 reads YFSETQ. The CDR3 is CASSLKGEEGNQPQHF. The DNA for the CDR3 is TGCGCCAGCAGCTTGAAAGGAGAGGAAGGCAATCAGCCCCAGCATTTT. Filled out from reference TRBV5-1 and TRBJ1-5, the complete variable domain reads KAGVTQTPRYLIKTRGQQVTLSCSPISGHRSVSWYQQTPGQGLQFLFEYFSETQRNKGNFPGRFSGRQFSNSRSEMNVSTLELGDSALYLCASSLKGEEGNQPQHFGDGTRLSIL.

This chain joins TRBV9 and TRBJ2-3; 9 bases agree with TRBD2. Germline loops: CDR1 SGDLS, CDR2 YYNGEE. V was clipped by 4 bases and J by 9 bases; unmatched bases: 18. The CDR3 has 17 amino acids. This chain's CDR3 is CASSPHVGSGGQGTQYF. The CDR3 coding sequence is TGTGCCAGCAGCCCCCACGTGGGTAGCGGGGGCCAGGGGACGCAGTATTTT.

The chain links TRBV5-4 to TRBJ2-5, with D perhaps matching TRBD2 (7 bases). Germline values: CDR1 SGHNT, CDR2 YYREEE (reference sequence). The CDR3 sequence is 14 residues long. The V end was cut by 1 base, the J end by 5 bases, with 12 bases between. DNA for the CDR3: TGTGCCAGCAGCTTGCCCGGGGGGCGCGAGACCCAGTACTTC. The encoded protein is CASSLPGGRETQYF.

This chain connects TRBV7-2 to TRBJ2-3; TRBD2 matches 8 bases. CDR3 size: 16 residues. The V and J ends lost 8 bases and 0 bases, in that order; junction bases with no gene match: 10. Germline CDR1 reads SGHTA; CDR2 reads FQGNSA. CDR3 in amino acids: CASDPLAGPSTDTQYF. The CDR3 DNA follows: TGTGCCAGCGACCCCTTAGCGGGGCCCAGCACAGATACGCAGTATTTT.

The rearrangement uses TRBV6-1 and TRBJ1-2; 7 bases map to TRBD1. The trim removed 2 bases at V and 8 bases at J, leaving 14 bases unmatched. This CDR3 region has 16 residues. In germline, CDR1 is MNHNS, CDR2 SASEGT. CDR3 region: CASSETSGGALGGYTF. DNA of the CDR3: TGTGCCAGCAGTGAAACCTCAGGGGGTGCCCTCGGAGGCTACACCTTC.